This TCR beta chain was identified in a study of cytomegalovirus exposure and HLA in healthy donors. J lost 3 bases, V lost 4 bases, and 6 bases had no gene match. The CDR3 length is 15 residues. The germline gives CDR1 LGHNA, CDR2 YNFKEQ. The primer mix had 60 Vbeta and 13 Jbeta primers. TCRdb's table, derived via immunoSEQ multiplex PCR, lists solely in-frame clones and lacks some. The sample contains around 130,000 clones, 65% to 90% of which appear only once. The chain combines TRBV4-2 with TRBJ2-7, with 10 bases aligning to TRBD1. The sequence came from a girl aged 2 to 9 in good health and CMV-seronegative. Sequencing was performed on PBMCs. CDR3 loop: CASSPRDRGYYEQYF. The CDR3 nucleotides are TGTGCCAGCAGCCCCCGGGACAGGGGCTACTACGAGCAGTACTTC.